This T cell receptor (beta chain) derives from a study of T cells in Graves' hyperthyroidism and ophthalmopathy. Germline assignment: CDR1 MNHEY and CDR2 SMNVEV (reference sequence). With 7 bases clipped from V and 7 bases from J, the junction kept 9 bases outside the gene matches. This CDR3 region has 15 residues. RNA transcripts yielded amplified TCR beta CDR3 regions. Carried out on the TCR CDR3, a first-round RT-PCR used the HTBI primer set. TCRdb itself ran the multiplex PCR reads through MiXCR, one entry per CDR3 protein. The table shows fewer than 700,000 distinct CDR3 sequences, with 15% to 20% occurring only once. This clonotype was found many times.

The source material was blood. The receptor was isolated from a woman aged 25 to 39 with Graves' hyperthyroidism. This chain uses TRBV27 with TRBJ2-4; 11 nucleotides align to TRBD1. DNA for the CDR3: TGTGCCAGCACCCCCCGAGGACAGGGGGCGAACATTCAGTACTTC. It encodes CASTPRGQGANIQYF.